One sample yielded the 24 T cell receptor beta chains listed below, sequenced in a study of lymphopenia after photon versus proton radiotherapy (dated by TCRdb to the late 2010s). Receptors were amplified or captured by the immunoSEQ multiplex PCR assay. Here the immuneACCESS table is served through TCRdb, limited to in-frame sequences with V and J called. Missing clones are a known gap in these copies; in checked studies unresolved V genes cover under half, and the rest lacks a known reason. This sample has 50,000 to 60,000 clones in its table, and more than 85% of those were observed once. The ten largest clonotypes hold roughly 18% of the sample. This specimen consisted of peripheral blood, obtained from a patient treated with photon-based radiotherapy. These TCRs come from a woman aged 40 to 55 with cholangiocarcinoma.

The CDR3 coding sequence is TGTGCCAGCAGCTTAGAGGGGCTCGAGCAGTACTTC. Its protein is CASSLEGLEQYF. The chain links TRBV7-6 to TRBJ2-7; perhaps TRBD1 as D (5 bases). Germline CDR1 reads SGHVS; CDR2 reads FNYEAQ. V lost 1 base, J lost 6 bases, and 7 bases lay in between. The CDR3 is 12 residues long.

The chain joins TRBV7-2 to TRBJ2-1, with a tentative D call TRBD2 (6 bases). The CDR3 runs 12 residues. Between the trimmed V and J ends, which lost 6 bases and 10 bases, there was a span of 13 bases. Germline V lookup: CDR1 SGHTA, CDR2 FQGNSA. CDR3 DNA: TGTGCCAGCAGTCGGGACTGGGGGGAGCAGTTCTTC. Its translation is CASSRDWGEQFF.

The V call is TRBV29-1, the J call TRBJ2-1, with 11 bases fitting TRBD2. Germline trimming cut 2 bases from V and 7 bases from J; bases unmatched to any gene: 7. This CDR3 region has 15 residues. The germline V gene encodes CDR1 SQVTM and CDR2 ANQGSEA. The CDR3 nucleotides are TGCAGCGTTGAAAATAAACTAGCGGGAGTAAATGAGCAGTTCTTC. This translates into CSVENKLAGVNEQFF.

The chain uses TRBV7-2 and TRBJ2-3; the match to TRBD2 covers 7 bases. The trim removed 5 bases at V and 9 bases at J, leaving 5 bases unmatched. The CDR3 consists of 12 residues. CDR1 and CDR2 (germline): SGHTA, FQGNSA. DNA for the CDR3: TGTGCCAGCAGCCCGCCGGGAGGAACGCAGTATTTT. Its translation: CASSPPGGTQYF. The complete variable domain, with remaining parts taken from reference TRBV7-2 and TRBJ2-3, reads GAGVSQSPSNKVTEKGKDVELRCDPISGHTALYWYRQSLGQGLEFLIYFQGNSAPDKSGLPSDRFSAERTGGSVSTLTIQRTQQEDSAVYLCASSPPGGTQYFGPGTRLTVL.

The table lists this clone with a count of one. J is TRBJ1-1 and V is TRBV14; the D gene is possibly TRBD1 (6 bases). Trimming shortened V by 4 bases and J by 4 bases, and 19 bases separated the two germline ends. CDR3 length: 16 amino acids. The germline gives CDR1 SGHDN, CDR2 FVKESK. CDR3 bases: TGTGCCAGCAGCCGCCAAGATCAGGGGTTGAGCACTGAAGCTTTCTTT. Its protein is CASSRQDQGLSTEAFF.

The chain uses TRBV12-5 and TRBJ1-2; a weak D match, TRBD1 (6 bases). V dropped 6 bases and J dropped 2 bases, with 19 bases sitting between them. This CDR3 is 16 amino acids long. Germline lookup yields CDR1 LGHNT and CDR2 FRNRAP. The CDR3: CASGPAGQRINYGYTF. The CDR3 DNA sequence: TGTGCTAGTGGACCTGCCGGACAGAGGATAAACTATGGCTACACCTTC.

This chain uses TRBV7-3 with TRBJ2-7, with a tentative D call TRBD2 (6 bases). The V gene's germline CDR1 is SGHTA and CDR2 FQGTGA. Trimming left V 2 bases short and J 2 bases short, with 16 bases between. The CDR3 extends over 16 amino acids. The CDR3 region is CASSLEGGPVPYEQYF. CDR3 in DNA: TGTGCCAGCAGCTTAGAGGGAGGACCCGTTCCCTACGAGCAGTACTTC.

The rearrangement joins TRBV6-5 to TRBJ1-5; D gene ambiguous. The V gene lost 5 bases and the J gene lost 1 base, with 12 bases spanning the gap. Germline CDR1 MNHEY, CDR2 SVGAGI. This CDR3 comprises 15 residues. CDR3 nucleotide sequence: TGTGCCAGCAGTCTCCAAGGTGGAAGCAATCAGCCCCAGCATTTT. Translating it yields CASSLQGGSNQPQHF.

The chain recombines TRBV7-9 with TRBJ1-1; 7 positions agree with TRBD1. Germline V CDR1 and CDR2: SEHNR, FQNEAQ (reference sequence). Trimming cost V 5 bases and J 8 bases; bases outside gene matches: 8. The CDR3 is made up of 13 amino acids. The CDR3 bases are TGTGCCAGCAGCCCGGGACAGCGATCAGAAGCTTTCTTT. This translates into CASSPGQRSEAFF.

This sequence joins TRBV5-5 and TRBJ2-1; 11 bases map to TRBD2. The trim removed 4 bases at V and 9 bases at J, leaving 15 bases unmatched. The germline gives CDR1 SGHKS, CDR2 YYEKEE (reference sequence). CDR3 length equals 17 residues. CDR3 in amino acids: CASSTTTLAGGLGEQFF. The CDR3 nucleotides read TGTGCCAGCAGCACGACTACTCTAGCGGGAGGACTCGGTGAGCAGTTCTTC.

This chain links TRBV7-2 with TRBJ2-1; no clear D. This CDR3 region has 14 residues. Trimming removed 7 bases from V and 1 base from J, with 11 bases in between. CDR1 and CDR2 from the germline V gene are SGHTA and FQGNSA. In DNA form, the CDR3 reads TGTGCCAGCATCCGACCGGAGTCCTACAATGAGCAGTTCTTC. Amino acid sequence: CASIRPESYNEQFF.

With respect to this clone: A read error may account for a junction end that differs from germline. The chain uses TRBV6-6 and TRBJ2-2; TRBD1 agrees at 10 bases. Germline CDR1 is MNHNY and CDR2 is SVGAGI (reference sequence). The CDR3 contains 14 residues. The CDR3: CASSYSRTGGELFF. For the CDR3, the DNA is TGTGCCAGCAGTTACTCTAGGACAGGGGGGGAACTGTTTTTT.

CDR3 sequence (DNA): TGTGCCAGCGGGGACGGTTCCAATCAGCCCCAGCATTTT. It yields the protein CASGDGSNQPQHF. The chain links TRBV6-5 to TRBJ1-5; D is perhaps TRBD1 (5 bases). This CDR3 is built from 13 residues. V was trimmed by 8 bases and J by 3 bases, leaving 11 bases between them. Germline V gene lookup returns CDR1 MNHEY and CDR2 SVGAGI.

This clone was recorded only once. CDR3 bases: TGCGCCAGCAGCTTGGAGGGGAGGCTCTCTGGAAACACCATATATTTT. Protein product: CASSLEGRLSGNTIYF. The chain carries TRBV5-1 and TRBJ1-3; the D gene is possibly TRBD1 (5 bases). Germline V gene data show CDR1 as SGHRS and CDR2 as YFSETQ. This CDR3 is 16 amino acids long. The germline V and J ends were trimmed by 0 bases and 0 bases, with 10 bases remaining between them.

This chain joins TRBV29-1 and TRBJ1-2; D may be TRBD1 (6 bases). The CDR3 spans 13 residues. Trimming removed 5 bases at V and 4 bases at J, with 14 bases between. From germline, CDR1 is SQVTM and CDR2 ANQGSEA. CDR3 nucleotide sequence: TGCAGCGTTCCCCAGCAGGGGATCTATGGCTACACCTTC. Its protein is CSVPQQGIYGYTF. The full variable domain, in which reference TRBV29-1 and TRBJ1-2 provide the parts outside the CDR3, is SAVISQKPSRDICQRGTSLTIQCQVDSQVTMMFWYRQQPGQSLTLIATANQGSEATYESGFVIDKFPISRPNLTFSTLTVSNMSPEDSSIYLCSVPQQGIYGYTFGSGTRLTVV.

The chain has TRBV6-5 and TRBJ2-7, with 10 bases that match TRBD1. Germline V lookup: CDR1 MNHEY, CDR2 SVGAGI. This CDR3 has 15 residues. Trimming at V came to 0 bases and at J to 7 bases, leaving 6 bases not matched to a gene. This CDR3 is CASSYSRQGAGEQYF. CDR3 coding DNA: TGTGCCAGCAGTTACTCGCGACAGGGGGCAGGAGAGCAGTACTTC.

V usage is TRBV19 and J usage is TRBJ1-1; D not resolved. From germline, CDR1 is LNHDA and CDR2 SQIVND (reference sequence). The V end was cut by 5 bases, the J end by 1 base, with 17 bases between. The CDR3 has 16 amino acids. In DNA form, the CDR3 reads TGTGCCAGTAGTTCCGGCGGCCTTGGCGGGAACACTGAAGCTTTCTTT. As protein: CASSSGGLGGNTEAFF. Looking up the rest from reference TRBV19 and TRBJ1-1 gives the full variable domain: DGGITQSPKYLFRKEGQNVTLSCEQNLNHDAMYWYRQDPGQGLRLIYYSQIVNDFQKGDIAEGYSVSREKKESFPLTVTSAQKNPTAFYLCASSSGGLGGNTEAFFGQGTRLTVV.

This clone was counted a single time. The V call is TRBV18, the J call TRBJ2-1, with 7 bases fitting TRBD2. The length of the CDR3 is 14 residues. Trimming at V came to 7 bases and at J to 6 bases, leaving 9 bases not matched to a gene. Germline loops: CDR1 KGHSH, CDR2 LQKENI. CDR3 region: CASFAGGRANEQFF. The CDR3 nucleotides read TGTGCCAGCTTTGCCGGAGGGAGGGCCAATGAGCAGTTCTTC.

The genes are TRBV29-1 and TRBJ1-1; TRBD1 is a possible D gene (6 bases). The V and J ends lost 4 bases and 0 bases respectively, with 9 bases between them. CDR3 length: 13 residues. Germline CDR1 reads SQVTM; CDR2 reads ANQGSEA. The CDR3 protein is CSVGQALNTEAFF. In DNA, the CDR3 is TGCAGCGTTGGACAGGCCCTGAACACTGAAGCTTTCTTT.

Details on this clone: Different DNA sequences within this sample yield the same CDR3. The rearrangement joins TRBV25-1 to TRBJ2-1, with D possibly TRBD1 on 6 matching bases. Germline loops: CDR1 MGHDK, CDR2 SYGVNS. CDR3 length: 12 residues. V was trimmed by 3 bases and J by 7 bases, leaving 7 bases between them. CDR3 sequence: CASSDRGNEQFF. CDR3 DNA: TGTGCCAGCAGTGATAGGGGGAATGAGCAGTTCTTC.

Comments on this clone: A read error may produce the germline difference seen at one junction end. The V and J genes are TRBV7-7 and TRBJ1-6, with 9 positions matching TRBD1. CDR1 is SSHAT, CDR2 FNYEAQ, per germline (reference sequence). The CDR3 length is 15 residues. CDR3 in amino acids: CASSLGQGNNSPLHF. CDR3 bases: TGTGCTAGCAGCTTGGGACAGGGAAATAATTCACCCCTCCACTTT.

J is TRBJ1-2 and V is TRBV7-6; D is uncertain. The CDR3 is 10 residues long. The ends were cut back, 7 bases at V and 5 bases at J, with 5 bases in the middle. Germline V gives CDR1 SGHVS, CDR2 FNYEAQ. CDR3 DNA: TGTGCCAGCACCTATTATGGCTACACCTTC. Protein sequence: CASTYYGYTF.

The count of this clone is one. The V call is TRBV9, the J call TRBJ2-2; a weak D match, TRBD1 (6 bases). The CDR3 consists of 14 residues. V was trimmed by 4 bases and J by 5 bases, leaving 12 bases between them. The V gene's germline CDR1 is SGDLS and CDR2 YYNGEE. CDR3 DNA sequence: TGTGCCAGCAGCACCCGACAGGTAACCGGGGAGCTGTTTTTT. Its translation: CASSTRQVTGELFF. Looking up the rest from reference TRBV9 and TRBJ2-2 gives the full variable domain: DSGVTQTPKHLITATGQRVTLRCSPRSGDLSVYWYQQSLDQGLQFLIQYYNGEERAKGNILERFSAQQFPDLHSELNLSSLELGDSALYFCASSTRQVTGELFFGEGSRLTVL.

V is TRBV6-5 and J is TRBJ1-2, with TRBD1 identical over 8 bases. Germline lookup yields CDR1 MNHEY and CDR2 SVGAGI. The CDR3 has 15 amino acids. Germline trimming cut 0 bases from V and 4 bases from J; bases unmatched to any gene: 4. The CDR3 region has the DNA TGTGCCAGCAGTTACTCGACTACAGGGGGCTATGGCTACACCTTC. This gives the protein CASSYSTTGGYGYTF.